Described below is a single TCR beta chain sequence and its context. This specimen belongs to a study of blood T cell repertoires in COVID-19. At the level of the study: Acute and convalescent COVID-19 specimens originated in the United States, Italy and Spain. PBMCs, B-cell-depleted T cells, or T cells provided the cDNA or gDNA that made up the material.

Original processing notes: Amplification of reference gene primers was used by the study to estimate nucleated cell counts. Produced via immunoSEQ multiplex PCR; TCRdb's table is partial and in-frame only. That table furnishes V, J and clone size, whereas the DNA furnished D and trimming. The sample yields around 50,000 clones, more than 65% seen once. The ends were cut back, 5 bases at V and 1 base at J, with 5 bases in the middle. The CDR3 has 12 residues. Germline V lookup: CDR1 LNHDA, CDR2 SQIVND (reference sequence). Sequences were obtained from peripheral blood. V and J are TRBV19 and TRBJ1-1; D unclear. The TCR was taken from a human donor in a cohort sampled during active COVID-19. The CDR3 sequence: CASSLGNTEAFF. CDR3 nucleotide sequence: TGTGCCAGTAGTCTCGGGAACACTGAAGCTTTCTTT. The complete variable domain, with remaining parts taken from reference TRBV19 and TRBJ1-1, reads DGGITQSPKYLFRKEGQNVTLSCEQNLNHDAMYWYRQDPGQGLRLIYYSQIVNDFQKGDIAEGYSVSREKKESFPLTVTSAQKNPTAFYLCASSLGNTEAFFGQGTRLTVV.